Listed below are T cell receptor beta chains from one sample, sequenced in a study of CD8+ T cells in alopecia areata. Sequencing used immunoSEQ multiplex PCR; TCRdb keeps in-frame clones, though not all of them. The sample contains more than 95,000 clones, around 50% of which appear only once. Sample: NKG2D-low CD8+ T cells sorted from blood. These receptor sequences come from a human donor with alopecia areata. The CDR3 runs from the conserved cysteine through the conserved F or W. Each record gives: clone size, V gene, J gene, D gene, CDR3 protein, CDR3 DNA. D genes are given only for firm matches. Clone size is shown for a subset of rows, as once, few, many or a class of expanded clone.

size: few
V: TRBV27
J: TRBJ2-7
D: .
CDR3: CASSSHGVGNEQYF
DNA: TGTGCCAGCAGTTCCCACGGGGTGGGGAACGAGCAGTACTTC

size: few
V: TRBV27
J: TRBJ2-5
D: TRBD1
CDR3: CASSGRGLKTQYF
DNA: TGTGCCAGCAGTGGCAGGGGGCTGAAGACCCAGTACTTC

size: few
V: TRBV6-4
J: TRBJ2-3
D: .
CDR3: CASSDRPDTDTQYF
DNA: TGTGCCAGCAGTGATCGCCCAGACACAGATACGCAGTATTTT

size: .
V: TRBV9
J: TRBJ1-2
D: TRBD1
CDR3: CASSGRTGPYGYTF
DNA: TGTGCCAGCAGCGGACGGACAGGCCCCTATGGCTACACCTTC

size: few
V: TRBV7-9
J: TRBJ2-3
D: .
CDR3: CASSFGDTQYF
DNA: TGTGCCAGCAGCTTTGGAGATACGCAGTATTTT

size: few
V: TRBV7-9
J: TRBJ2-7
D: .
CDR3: CASSSGTYEQYF
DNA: TGTGCCAGCAGCTCCGGGACTTACGAGCAGTACTTC

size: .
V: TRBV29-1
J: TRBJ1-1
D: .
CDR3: CSGMRAYMNTEAFF
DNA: TGCAGCGGGATGCGAGCTTACATGAACACTGAAGCTTTCTTT

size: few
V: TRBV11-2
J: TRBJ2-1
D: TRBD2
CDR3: CASSLVSSGSWDEQFF
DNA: TGTGCCAGCAGCTTAGTCTCTAGCGGGAGCTGGGATGAGCAGTTCTTC

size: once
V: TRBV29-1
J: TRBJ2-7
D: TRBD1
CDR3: CSVATGKDYEQYF
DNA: TGCAGCGTTGCGACAGGGAAGGACTACGAGCAGTACTTC

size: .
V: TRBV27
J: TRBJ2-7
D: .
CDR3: CASSLKGGGYEQYF
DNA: TGTGCCAGCAGTTTGAAAGGGGGAGGCTACGAGCAGTACTTC

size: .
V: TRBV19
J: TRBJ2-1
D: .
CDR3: CASSIVSSNEQFF
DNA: TGTGCCAGTAGTATAGTTAGCAGCAATGAGCAGTTCTTC

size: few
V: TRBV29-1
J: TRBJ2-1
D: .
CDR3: CSGWYNEQFF
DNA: TGCAGCGGGTGGTACAATGAGCAGTTCTTC

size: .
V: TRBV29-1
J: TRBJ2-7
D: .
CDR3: CSVEVFGNEQYF
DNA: TGCAGCGTTGAAGTATTCGGAAACGAGCAGTACTTC

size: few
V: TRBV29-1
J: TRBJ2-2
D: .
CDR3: CSGLTVGPGRELFF
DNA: TGCAGCGGTTTAACGGTGGGCCCGGGGAGGGAGCTGTTTTTT

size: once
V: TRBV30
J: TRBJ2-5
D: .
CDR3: CAWSHLGAETQYF
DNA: TGTGCCTGGAGTCACCTGGGCGCGGAGACCCAGTACTTC

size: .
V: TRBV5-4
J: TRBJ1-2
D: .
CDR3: CASSLEGDYGYTF
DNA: TGTGCCAGCAGCTTAGAGGGGGACTATGGCTACACCTTC

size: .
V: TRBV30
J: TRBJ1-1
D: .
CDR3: CAFGAGTEAFF
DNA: TGTGCTTTTGGGGCTGGCACTGAAGCTTTCTTT

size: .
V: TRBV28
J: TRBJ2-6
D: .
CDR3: CASSLSSGANVLTF
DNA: TGTGCCAGCAGTTTATCCTCTGGGGCCAACGTCCTGACTTTC

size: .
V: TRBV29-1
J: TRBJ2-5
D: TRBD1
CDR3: CSVSGTGLETQYF
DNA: TGCAGCGTCTCCGGGACAGGGCTCGAGACCCAGTACTTC

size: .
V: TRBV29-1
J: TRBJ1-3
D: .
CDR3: CSVVGTFSGNTIYF
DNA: TGCAGCGTTGTTGGAACTTTCTCTGGAAACACCATATATTTT

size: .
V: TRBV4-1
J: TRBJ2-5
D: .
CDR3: CASSLDPWETQYF
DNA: TGCGCCAGCAGCCTCGACCCGTGGGAGACCCAGTACTTC

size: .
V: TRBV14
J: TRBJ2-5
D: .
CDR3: CASSPTGEETQYF
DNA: TGTGCCAGCAGCCCGACAGGCGAAGAGACCCAGTACTTC

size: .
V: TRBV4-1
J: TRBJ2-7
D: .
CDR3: CASSQDFHTTYEQYF
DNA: TGCGCCAGCAGCCAAGATTTTCACACAACCTACGAGCAGTACTTC

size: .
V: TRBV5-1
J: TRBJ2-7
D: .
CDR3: CASSPSTGRNQQYF
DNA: TGCGCCAGCAGCCCCTCGACAGGCCGTAACCAGCAGTACTTC

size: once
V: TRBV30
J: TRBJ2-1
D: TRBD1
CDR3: CAWSAGQGENEQFF
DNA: TGTGCCTGGAGTGCCGGGCAGGGGGAGAATGAGCAGTTCTTC

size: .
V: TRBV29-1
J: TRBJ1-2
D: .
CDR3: CSVDHQGGGYTF
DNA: TGCAGCGTTGACCACCAGGGAGGAGGCTACACCTTC

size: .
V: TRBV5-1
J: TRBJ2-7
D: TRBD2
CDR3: CASSSQTSGASYEQYF
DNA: TGCGCCAGCAGCTCCCAAACTAGCGGGGCCTCCTACGAGCAGTACTTC

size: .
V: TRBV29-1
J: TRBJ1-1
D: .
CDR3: CSVERSEAFF
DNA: TGCAGCGTTGAACGCAGTGAAGCTTTCTTT

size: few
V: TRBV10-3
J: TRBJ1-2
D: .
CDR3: CAISEETGGDYGYTF
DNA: TGTGCCATCAGTGAGGAGACGGGGGGCGACTATGGCTACACCTTC

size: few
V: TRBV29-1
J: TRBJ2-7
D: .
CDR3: CSVRGGLDSPYEQYF
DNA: TGCAGCGTTAGGGGAGGACTCGACAGCCCCTACGAGCAGTACTTC

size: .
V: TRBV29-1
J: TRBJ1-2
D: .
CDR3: CSVEYWQAYLF
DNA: TGCAGCGTTGAATACTGGCAGGCCTACCTATTC

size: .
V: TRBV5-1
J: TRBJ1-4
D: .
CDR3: CASKPSGGEKLFF
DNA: TGCGCCAGCAAACCGTCTGGCGGGGAAAAACTGTTTTTT

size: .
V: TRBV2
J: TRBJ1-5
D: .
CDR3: CASSATGYQPQHF
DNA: TGTGCCAGCAGCGCCACAGGGTATCAGCCCCAGCATTTT

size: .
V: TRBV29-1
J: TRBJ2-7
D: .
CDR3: CSVQWTSYEQYF
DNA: TGCAGCGTTCAGTGGACAAGCTACGAGCAGTACTTC

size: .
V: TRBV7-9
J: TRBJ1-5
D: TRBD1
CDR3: CASSSTGTVNQPQHF
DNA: TGTGCCAGCAGCTCGACCGGGACAGTAAATCAGCCCCAGCATTTT

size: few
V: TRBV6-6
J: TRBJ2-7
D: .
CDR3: CASSSGTSYEQYF
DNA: TGTGCCAGCAGTTCCGGGACAAGCTACGAGCAGTACTTC

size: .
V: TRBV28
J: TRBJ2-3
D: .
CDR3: CASSLWGRRTDTQYF
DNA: TGTGCCAGCAGTTTATGGGGACGACGCACAGATACGCAGTATTTT

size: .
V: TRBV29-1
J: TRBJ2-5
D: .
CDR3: CSVELQTQYF
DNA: TGCAGCGTTGAACTTCAGACCCAGTACTTC

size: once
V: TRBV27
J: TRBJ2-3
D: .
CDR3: CASSSVDSTDTQYF
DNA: TGTGCCAGCAGTAGTGTGGACAGCACAGATACGCAGTATTTT

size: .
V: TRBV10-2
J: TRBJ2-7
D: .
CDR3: CASSNYPYGGYEQYF
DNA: TGCGCCAGCAGCAACTACCCGTACGGTGGATACGAGCAGTACTTC

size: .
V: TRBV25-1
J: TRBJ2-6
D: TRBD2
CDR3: CASSPGLADGANVLTF
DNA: TGTGCCAGCAGTCCGGGACTAGCAGATGGGGCCAACGTCCTGACTTTC

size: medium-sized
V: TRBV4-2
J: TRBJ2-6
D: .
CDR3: CASSQAGGGASGANVLTF
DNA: TGTGCCAGCAGCCAAGCGGGAGGGGGCGCATCTGGGGCCAACGTCCTGACTTTC

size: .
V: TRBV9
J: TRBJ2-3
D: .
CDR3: CASSVGPEGTDTQYF
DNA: TGTGCCAGCAGCGTAGGACCCGAGGGCACAGATACGCAGTATTTT

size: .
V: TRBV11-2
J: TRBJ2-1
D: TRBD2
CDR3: CASSLYLGRGSEQFF
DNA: TGTGCCAGCAGCTTATATCTCGGGAGGGGTAGTGAGCAGTTCTTC

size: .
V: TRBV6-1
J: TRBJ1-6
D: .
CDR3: CASSSEAGNSPLHF
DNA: TGTGCCAGCAGCTCCGAGGCAGGCAATTCACCCCTCCACTTT

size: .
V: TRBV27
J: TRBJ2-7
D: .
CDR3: CASSSGDSYEQYF
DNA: TGTGCCAGCAGTTCAGGAGATTCCTACGAGCAGTACTTC

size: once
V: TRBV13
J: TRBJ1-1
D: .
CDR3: CASTSTDTEAFF
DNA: TGTGCCAGCACCTCCACCGACACTGAAGCTTTCTTT

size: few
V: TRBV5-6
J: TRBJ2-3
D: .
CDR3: CASSIGTDTQYF
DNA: TGTGCCAGCAGCATAGGCACAGATACGCAGTATTTT

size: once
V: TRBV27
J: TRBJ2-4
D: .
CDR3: CASSLGEAKNIQYF
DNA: TGTGCCAGCAGTTTGGGCGAAGCCAAAAACATTCAGTACTTC

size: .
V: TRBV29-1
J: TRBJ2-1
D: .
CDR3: CSVLNLDADNEQFF
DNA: TGCAGCGTTTTAAACCTAGACGCCGACAATGAGCAGTTCTTC

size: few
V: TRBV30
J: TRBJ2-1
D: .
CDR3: CAWSDNEQFF
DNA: TGTGCCTGGAGTGACAATGAGCAGTTCTTC

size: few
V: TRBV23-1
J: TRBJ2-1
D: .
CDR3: CASSQSGVSSEQFF
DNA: TGCGCCAGCAGTCAATCGGGGGTCTCATCTGAGCAGTTCTTC

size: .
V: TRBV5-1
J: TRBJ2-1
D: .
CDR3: CASSQDSEVQQFF
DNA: TGCGCCAGCAGCCAGGACTCCGAGGTTCAGCAGTTCTTC

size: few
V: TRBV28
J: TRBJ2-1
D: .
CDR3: CATDPGSNEQFF
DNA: TGTGCCACCGACCCGGGTTCCAATGAGCAGTTCTTC

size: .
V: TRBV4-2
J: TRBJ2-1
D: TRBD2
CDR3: CASSLNSGGADEQFF
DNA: TGTGCCAGCAGCCTAAATAGCGGGGGGGCTGATGAGCAGTTCTTC